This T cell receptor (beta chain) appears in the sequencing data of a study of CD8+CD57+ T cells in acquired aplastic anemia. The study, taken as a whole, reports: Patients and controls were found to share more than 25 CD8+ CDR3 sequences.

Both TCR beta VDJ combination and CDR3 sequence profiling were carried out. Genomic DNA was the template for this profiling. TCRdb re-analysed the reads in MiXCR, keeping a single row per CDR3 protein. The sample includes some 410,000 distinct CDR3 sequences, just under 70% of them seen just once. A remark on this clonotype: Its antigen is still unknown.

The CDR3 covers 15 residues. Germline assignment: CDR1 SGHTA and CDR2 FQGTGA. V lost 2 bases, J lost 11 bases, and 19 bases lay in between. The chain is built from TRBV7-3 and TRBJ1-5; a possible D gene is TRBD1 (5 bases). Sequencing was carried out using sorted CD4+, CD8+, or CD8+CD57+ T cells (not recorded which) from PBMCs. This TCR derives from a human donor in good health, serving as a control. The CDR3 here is CASSLLGTPVYAQHF. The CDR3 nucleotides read TGTGCCAGCAGCTTATTGGGGACTCCTGTCTACGCCCAGCATTTT.